The 26 T cell receptor beta chains listed next were all sequenced from one sample in a study of brain T cells in children with intractable seizures. Here immunoSEQ multiplex PCR was the method, and the copy in TCRdb shows in-frame clones only, minus some. The table includes tens of thousands of clones, around 95% detected once. The specimen comprised peripheral blood, sampled at surgery. Every receptor here comes from a boy in the first two years of life with focal cortical dysplasia and intractable seizures.

This clone has a single count. This chain uses TRBV2 with TRBJ2-5; 10 bases line up with TRBD2. There are 15 residues in the CDR3. Unmatched junction bases numbered 6, after V lost 4 bases and J lost 4 bases. Germline V gives CDR1 SNHLY, CDR2 FYNNEI. Here the CDR3 DNA reads TGTGCCAGCAGTGCCCGAGCGGGAGGGGCAGAGACCCAGTACTTC. Translating it yields CASSARAGGAETQYF. The full variable domain, rest sourced from reference TRBV2 and TRBJ2-5, is EPEVTQTPSHQVTQMGQEVILRCVPISNHLYFYWYRQILGQKVEFLVSFYNNEISEKSEIFDDQFSVERPDGSNFTLKIRSTKLEDSAMYFCASSARAGGAETQYFGPGTRLLVL.

The CDR3 DNA sequence: TGTGCCAGCAGCTTAGGGGGGACCCGAGAGACCCAGTACTTC. Its protein product is CASSLGGTRETQYF. V gene TRBV7-8 combines with J gene TRBJ2-5, with D possibly called TRBD1 or TRBD2 (5 bases each). There are 14 residues in the CDR3. Trimming cost V 1 base and J 4 bases, with 10 bases left between them. Germline CDR1 SGHVS, CDR2 FQNEAQ.

The rearrangement links TRBV6-5 to TRBJ1-4, with a tentative D call TRBD1 (5 bases). Germline CDR1 reads MNHEY; CDR2 reads SVGAGI. V was clipped by 7 bases and J by 3 bases, with 12 bases between them. The CDR3 covers 14 residues. As DNA, the CDR3 is TGTGCCAGCACCGATGGGGGGGCTAATGAAAAACTGTTTTTT. It is translated as CASTDGGANEKLFF.

The chain carries TRBV15 and TRBJ2-5; TRBD1 matches at 7 bases. V lost 1 base, J lost 5 bases, and 7 bases stayed unmatched. The CDR3 has 15 residues. Germline values: CDR1 LNHNV, CDR2 YYDKDF (reference sequence). CDR3: CATSRGPGGEETQYF. As DNA, the CDR3 is TGTGCCACCAGCAGAGGCCCAGGGGGAGAGGAGACCCAGTACTTC. Variable domain in full (rest from reference TRBV15 and TRBJ2-5): DAMVIQNPRYQVTQFGKPVTLSCSQTLNHNVMYWYQQKSSQAPKLLFHYYDKDFNNEADTPDNFQSRRPNTSFCFLDIRSPGLGDTAMYLCATSRGPGGEETQYFGPGTRLLVL.

V gene TRBV3-1 (or the pseudogene TRBV3-2) combines with J gene TRBJ1-2; D ambiguous. Trimming removed 0 bases from V and 1 base from J, with 18 bases in between. CDR1 and CDR2 (germline): LGHDT, YNNKEL (reference sequence). The CDR3 runs to 18 residues. The CDR3 loop is CASSQDNRGPRFNYGYTF. DNA of the CDR3: TGTGCCAGCAGCCAAGACAACCGAGGGCCGCGATTTAACTATGGCTACACCTTC.

The V call is TRBV3-1 (or the pseudogene TRBV3-2), the J call TRBJ2-7; 9 bases are shared with TRBD2. V shed 5 bases and J 2 bases; nucleotides not matched to a gene: 7. The CDR3 totals 15 residues. Germline assignment: CDR1 LGHDT and CDR2 YNNKEL (reference sequence). This CDR3 reads CASSTRLAATYEQYF. In DNA form, the CDR3 reads TGTGCCAGCAGCACCCGACTAGCGGCGACCTACGAGCAGTACTTC.

V and J are TRBV28 and TRBJ1-2, with no clear D. Germline V CDR1 and CDR2: MDHEN, SYDVKM. The V end was cut by 3 bases, the J end by 5 bases, with 22 bases between. The CDR3 sequence is 17 residues long. This chain's CDR3 is CASSLFALYGFRYGYTF. In DNA form, the CDR3 reads TGTGCCAGCAGTTTGTTCGCCCTTTATGGATTCCGTTATGGCTACACCTTC.

The chain recombines TRBV2 with TRBJ1-5; 7 nucleotides align to TRBD1. The J segment lost 8 bases and the V segment lost 5 bases, leaving 9 bases of the junction unmatched. Germline-derived CDR1 and CDR2 are SNHLY and FYNNEI. The CDR3 is 14 amino acids. CDR3 DNA sequence: TGTGCCAGCAGTCCCGGGACAGCAATTGAGCCCCAGCATTTT. It yields the protein CASSPGTAIEPQHF.

The chain combines TRBV4-3 with TRBJ1-1; possible D gene TRBD1, 6 bases. CDR3 length: 15 residues. CDR1 and CDR2 (germline): LGHNA, YSLEER. Trimming pared 1 base from V and 4 bases from J, leaving 13 bases between. The CDR3 loop reads CASSQAWTVATEAFF. The CDR3 DNA reads TGCGCCAGCAGCCAAGCTTGGACAGTAGCCACTGAAGCTTTCTTT.

CDR3 residues: CASSLLTRLGYTF. The CDR3 nucleotides read TGTGCCAGCAGCTTATTAACGCGGCTTGGCTACACCTTC. The chain is built from TRBV5-4 and TRBJ1-2, with D hard to call. Trimming left V 2 bases short and J 7 bases short, with 12 bases between. Germline loops: CDR1 SGHNT, CDR2 YYREEE (reference sequence). This CDR3 contains 13 residues.

J is TRBJ2-3 and V is TRBV19, with D unresolved. The V gene lost 3 bases and the J gene lost 4 bases, with 5 bases spanning the gap. The V gene's germline CDR1 is LNHDA and CDR2 SQIVND (reference sequence). There are 12 residues in the CDR3. In nucleotides, the CDR3 is TGTGCCAGTAGTATGATGGCAGATACGCAGTATTTT. It encodes CASSMMADTQYF.

The CDR3 is CASSEGWRGRGMNTEAFF. The CDR3 DNA follows: TGTGCCAGCAGTGAGGGGTGGAGGGGCCGAGGAATGAACACTGAAGCTTTCTTT. The genes are TRBV6-1 and TRBJ1-1; a weak D match, TRBD1 (5 bases). Per the germline V gene, CDR1 is MNHNS and CDR2 is SASEGT. This CDR3 is built from 18 residues. V was trimmed by 3 bases and J by 0 bases, leaving 20 bases between them.

V usage is TRBV27 and J usage is TRBJ2-5; D unclear. The germline V and J ends were trimmed by 4 bases and 3 bases, with 6 bases remaining between them. Germline V gene sequence: CDR1 MNHEY, CDR2 SMNVEV (reference sequence). CDR3 size: 12 residues. In nucleotides, the CDR3 is TGTGCCAGCAGTTCACACAAAGAGACCCAGTACTTC. This gives the protein CASSSHKETQYF.

The chain employs TRBV19 and TRBJ1-1; D is uncertain. The CDR3 runs 12 residues. V lost 3 bases, J lost 5 bases, and 7 bases lay in between. The germline CDR1 and CDR2 sequences are LNHDA and SQIVND (reference sequence). In DNA form, the CDR3 reads TGTGCCAGTAGTATCGGGGTGACTGAAGCTTTCTTT. It codes for CASSIGVTEAFF.

The chain recombines TRBV9 with TRBJ1-4, with D tentatively TRBD1 (6 bases). V was cut by 3 bases and J by 3 bases, with 12 bases left in between. The germline CDR1 and CDR2 sequences are SGDLS and YYNGEE. This CDR3 region has 15 residues. The CDR3 nucleotides are TGTGCCAGCAGCGGTACAGGGATATCTAATGAAAAACTGTTTTTT. The encoded protein is CASSGTGISNEKLFF.

The chain links TRBV12-3 or TRBV12-4 to TRBJ1-5; tentative D call: TRBD1 (5 bases). The CDR3 sequence is 13 residues long. The germline V and J ends were trimmed by 9 bases and 2 bases, with 11 bases remaining between them. The chain's CDR3 is CASTRGGNQPQHF. In DNA form, the CDR3 reads TGTGCCAGTACGAGGGGCGGCAATCAGCCCCAGCATTTT.

This clone was seen only a few times. The V call is TRBV7-9, the J call TRBJ1-2; maybe TRBD1 (5 bases). The V gene lost 5 bases and the J gene lost 2 bases, with 9 bases spanning the gap. The CDR3 length is 13 residues. Germline V CDR1 and CDR2: SEHNR, FQNEAQ (reference sequence). This CDR3 reads CASSPGRNYGYTF. The CDR3 bases are TGTGCCAGCAGCCCGGGACGGAACTATGGCTACACCTTC.

The gene calls are TRBV5-1 and TRBJ2-1, with 9 nucleotides matching TRBD1. The CDR3 is 17 residues long. J was trimmed by 3 bases and V by 9 bases; bases with no gene match: 16. Germline CDR1 reads SGHRS; CDR2 reads YFSETQ. The CDR3 nucleotides are TGCGCCATCGCGGACAGGGGAAGCCCTCCCTTCTACAATGAGCAGTTCTTC. Protein product: CAIADRGSPPFYNEQFF.

There are a few counts of this clone. V and J are TRBV2 and TRBJ1-2, with a possible D match to TRBD1 (6 bases). Germline-derived CDR1 and CDR2 are SNHLY and FYNNEI. The germline V and J ends were trimmed by 6 bases and 5 bases, with 10 bases remaining between them. This CDR3 comprises 12 residues. The CDR3 DNA reads as TGTGCCAGCAGCTTAACAGGGTATGGCTACACCTTC. Protein product: CASSLTGYGYTF.

This clone showed up just once. The chain carries TRBV5-5 and TRBJ2-3; 7 positions agree with TRBD2. This CDR3 spans 15 amino acids. Germline CDR1 SGHKS, CDR2 YYEKEE (reference sequence). J was trimmed by 2 bases and V by 0 bases; bases with no gene match: 3. This CDR3 is CASSLGLAVTDTQYF. The CDR3 DNA sequence: TGTGCCAGCAGCTTGGGTCTAGCGGTCACAGATACGCAGTATTTT. Variable domain in full (rest from reference TRBV5-5 and TRBJ2-3): DAGVTQSPTHLIKTRGQQVTLRCSPISGHKSVSWYQQVLGQGPQFIFQYYEKEERGRGNFPDRFSARQFPNYSSELNVNALLLGDSALYLCASSLGLAVTDTQYFGPGTRLTVL.

As concerns this clone: A junction boundary mismatches the germline segment, possibly from a read error. This rearrangement joins TRBV28 to TRBJ2-2; D remains ambiguous. The length of the CDR3 is 17 residues. Germline V lookup: CDR1 MDHEN, CDR2 SYDVKM. In DNA form, the CDR3 reads TGTGCCAGCACTTTAGATTCCTTCGGTGCTTTGTCCGGGGAGCTGTTTTTT. It specifies CASTLDSFGALSGELFF. Filled out from reference TRBV28 and TRBJ2-2, the complete variable domain reads DVKVTQSSRYLVKRTGEKVFLECVQDMDHENMFWYRQDPGLGLRLIYFSYDVKMKEKGDIPEGYSVSREKKERFSLILESASTNQTSMYLCASTLDSFGALSGELFFGEGSRLTVL.

CDR3 sequence (DNA): TGTGCCAGCAGCCAAGCAGGGAGCGGCCCAGTCTACAATGAGCAGTTCTTC. This gives the protein CASSQAGSGPVYNEQFF. This chain connects TRBV4-2 to TRBJ2-1; possibly TRBD1 or TRBD2 for D (5 bases each). From germline, CDR1 is LGHNA and CDR2 YNFKEQ. V was trimmed by 1 base and J by 3 bases, leaving 16 bases between them. CDR3 length: 17 amino acids.

V is TRBV12-5 and J is TRBJ2-1; no reliable D call. This CDR3 has 15 amino acids. Trimming pared 0 bases from V and 1 base from J, leaving 7 bases between. The germline V gene encodes CDR1 LGHNT and CDR2 FRNRAP. The CDR3 reads CASGLVLGSYNEQFF. CDR3 nucleotides: TGTGCTAGTGGTTTGGTATTGGGGTCCTACAATGAGCAGTTCTTC.

This chain connects TRBV9 to TRBJ2-5, with 11 bases matching TRBD2. V was clipped by 0 bases and J by 0 bases; unmatched bases: 1. The germline gives CDR1 SGDLS, CDR2 YYNGEE. The CDR3 spans 16 residues. The CDR3 loop reads CASSVGLAGHQETQYF. As DNA, the CDR3 is TGTGCCAGCAGCGTAGGACTAGCGGGACACCAAGAGACCCAGTACTTC.

The V call is TRBV5-1, the J call TRBJ2-3, with 7 bases aligning to TRBD2. V shed 3 bases and J 4 bases; nucleotides not matched to a gene: 2. Germline CDR1 and CDR2: SGHRS and YFSETQ. The CDR3 covers 13 residues. For the CDR3, the DNA is TGCGCCAGCAGCTGGGGACTATCAGATACGCAGTATTTT. Encoded protein: CASSWGLSDTQYF.

This chain joins TRBV7-2 and TRBJ1-5, with a weak D call TRBD1 (5 bases). The CDR3 has 13 amino acids. The germline CDR1 and CDR2 sequences are SGHTA and FQGNSA. Deletions cut 1 base from V and 9 bases from J, with 10 bases between. The CDR3 DNA follows: TGTGCCAGCAGCTTAGTTTCAGGGCGGCCCCAGCATTTT. Translation: CASSLVSGRPQHF. Complete variable domain (other parts from reference TRBV7-2 and TRBJ1-5): GAGVSQSPSNKVTEKGKDVELRCDPISGHTALYWYRQSLGQGLEFLIYFQGNSAPDKSGLPSDRFSAERTGGSVSTLTIQRTQQEDSAVYLCASSLVSGRPQHFGDGTRLSIL.